One sample yielded the 15 T cell receptor beta chains listed below, sequenced in a study of T cell clonotyping in hematopoietic cell transplantation. Some clones are missing from TCRdb's copy, which holds only in-frame ones; the method was immunoSEQ multiplex PCR. Of some 40,000 clones detected, 94% appear once; the ten largest clones hold approximately 0.8%. Source material: peripheral blood mononuclear cells. The receptors were gathered from a woman in her forties or fifties in good health. Some clones in this sample may be carry-over from other donors' samples.

The chain combines TRBV6-5 with TRBJ2-1; 8 bases line up with TRBD2. Losses at the gene ends were 2 bases for V and 6 bases for J; bases not matched to a gene: 6. Germline V gene sequence: CDR1 MNHEY, CDR2 SVGAGI. CDR3 length: 15 residues. The CDR3 protein is CASSYERLAGNEQFF. The CDR3 DNA follows: TGTGCCAGCAGTTACGAGCGGCTAGCGGGCAATGAGCAGTTCTTC.

The chain couples TRBV5-1 to TRBJ1-2; D is unclear. The CDR3 is made up of 16 amino acids. From germline, CDR1 is SGHRS and CDR2 YFSETQ. Trimming pared 0 bases from V and 6 bases from J, leaving 18 bases between. The CDR3 nucleotides read TGCGCCAGCAGCTTGGATCAATCGCGGACTCACGATGGCTACACCTTC. Translating it yields CASSLDQSRTHDGYTF.

This chain joins TRBV25-1 and TRBJ1-6, with D maybe TRBD1 (5 bases). The V gene's germline CDR1 is MGHDK and CDR2 SYGVNS. Trimming cost V 6 bases and J 7 bases, with 16 bases left between them. The CDR3 runs to 15 residues. This CDR3 reads CASRPLGGWNSPLHF. CDR3 sequence (DNA): TGTGCCAGCAGACCGTTGGGGGGGTGGAATTCACCCCTCCACTTT.

This chain links TRBV6-5 with TRBJ1-6; D remains unclear. V gave up 3 bases and J gave up 5 bases, with 8 bases separating them. This CDR3 has 14 amino acids. The germline gives CDR1 MNHEY, CDR2 SVGAGI. For the CDR3, the DNA is TGTGCCAGCAGTTATCGCAGTAATAATTCACCCCTCCACTTT. Its protein is CASSYRSNNSPLHF.

The chain uses TRBV4-1 and TRBJ1-3; D might be TRBD1 (5 bases). Trimming stripped 10 bases from V and 2 bases from J, with 12 bases between. The CDR3 has 13 amino acids. Germline assignment: CDR1 MGHRA and CDR2 YSYEKL. As DNA, the CDR3 is TGCGCCACTGCAACAGGACCTGGAAACACCATATATTTT. Amino acid sequence: CATATGPGNTIYF.

The rearrangement links TRBV19 to TRBJ1-1; D possibly corresponds to TRBD1 (6 bases). CDR1 is LNHDA and CDR2 is SQIVND in the germline V gene (reference sequence). Trimming shortened V by 4 bases and J by 10 bases, and 10 bases separated the two germline ends. The CDR3 extends over 11 amino acids. The CDR3 sequence: CASSTGVGAFF. The CDR3 DNA reads as TGTGCCAGTAGTACAGGGGTGGGAGCTTTCTTT.

The rearrangement uses TRBV19 and TRBJ2-7; 9 nucleotides align to TRBD1. The CDR3 length is 15 residues. The V and J ends lost 4 bases and 5 bases, in that order; junction bases with no gene match: 9. CDR1 is LNHDA, CDR2 SQIVND, per germline (reference sequence). The CDR3 reads CASSTNRDRANEQYF. The CDR3 nucleotides are TGTGCCAGTAGTACGAACCGGGACAGGGCCAACGAGCAGTACTTC.

This chain links TRBV7-9 with TRBJ2-5; no clear D gene. Germline CDR1 is SEHNR and CDR2 is FQNEAQ (reference sequence). Trimming took off 5 bases at V and 5 bases at J, with 12 bases between the two ends. This CDR3 has 13 residues. CDR3 in amino acids: CASSPLSWETQYF. CDR3 coding DNA: TGTGCCAGCAGCCCGCTGTCTTGGGAGACCCAGTACTTC.

This rearrangement joins TRBV7-2 to TRBJ1-6; 7 nucleotides align to TRBD1. Germline V gene lookup returns CDR1 SGHTA and CDR2 FQGNSA. V lost 4 bases to trimming and J lost 7 bases; unmatched junction nucleotides: 1. This CDR3 spans 13 amino acids. The chain's CDR3 is CASSWDSNSPLHF. For the CDR3, the DNA is TGTGCCAGCAGCTGGGACAGCAATTCACCCCTCCACTTT.

This chain joins TRBV19 and TRBJ1-1, with TRBD1 matching over 7 bases. This CDR3 contains 12 residues. Germline loops: CDR1 LNHDA, CDR2 SQIVND (reference sequence). J was trimmed by 4 bases and V by 5 bases; bases with no gene match: 1. CDR3: CASSPGGTEAFF. The DNA for the CDR3 is TGTGCCAGTAGTCCAGGGGGCACTGAAGCTTTCTTT.

The rearrangement uses TRBV7-2 and TRBJ2-1; a weak D match, TRBD2 (8 bases). The V gene lost 5 bases and the J gene lost 4 bases, with 18 bases spanning the gap. Germline CDR1 and CDR2: SGHTA and FQGNSA. This CDR3 comprises 16 residues. CDR3 DNA: TGTGCCAGCAGCCTAGGGGGCGGGGGGACTTACAATGAGCAGTTCTTC. Protein: CASSLGGGGTYNEQFF.

In its sample, this clone was seen once. This rearrangement joins TRBV30 to TRBJ2-3, with 11 bases fitting TRBD2. The CDR3 runs to 15 residues. The germline V gene has CDR1 GTSNPN and CDR2 SVGIG (reference sequence). With 2 bases clipped from V and 3 bases from J, the junction kept 4 bases outside the gene matches. CDR3 loop: CAWSIAGGNTDTQYF. CDR3 coding DNA: TGTGCCTGGAGTATAGCGGGGGGGAATACAGATACGCAGTATTTT.

This clone was picked up one time. CDR3 amino acids: CASSYRFYTEAFF. The CDR3, as DNA: TGTGCCAGCAGTTATCGGTTCTACACTGAAGCTTTCTTT. This chain joins TRBV6-5 and TRBJ1-1, with unresolved D. V gave up 3 bases and J gave up 3 bases, with 8 bases separating them. The CDR3 contains 13 residues. Germline lookup yields CDR1 MNHEY and CDR2 SVGAGI.

The genes are TRBV11-3 and TRBJ2-2, with TRBD2 as a possible D gene (5 bases). Trimming shortened V by 11 bases and J by 1 base, and 14 bases separated the two germline ends. Germline CDR1 and CDR2: SGHNT and YENEEA. The CDR3 consists of 14 residues. CDR3 coding DNA: TGTGCCCCTTGTGAGCGGAGGAACACCGGGGAGCTGTTTTTT. Translating it yields CAPCERRNTGELFF.

The V gene is TRBV7-3, the J gene TRBJ1-1; a weak D match, TRBD1 (5 bases). V was clipped by 5 bases and J by 0 bases, with 10 bases between them. Germline V gene lookup returns CDR1 SGHTA and CDR2 FQGTGA. The CDR3 totals 14 residues. The CDR3 sequence is CASSLTAMNTEAFF. The CDR3 DNA reads TGTGCCAGCAGCCTGACAGCTATGAACACTGAAGCTTTCTTT.